These 19 T cell receptor beta chains came from one sample sequenced in a study of T-cell memory formation after mild COVID-19. In TCRdb, the 5' RACE reads were re-called with MiXCR into one record per CDR3 protein. The sample contains fewer than 600,000 distinct CDR3 sequences, roughly 22% of which appear only once. Sequencing input: PBMCs or a T cell subset sorted from them (not recorded which). The receptor source for this set is an adult woman who had mild COVID-19 (a few samples of this study predate the infection). Cell type and time point are not known.

This clonotype has just a few counts. The J gene is TRBJ2-7, the V gene TRBV19; possible D gene TRBD2, 5 bases. CDR1 LNHDA and CDR2 SQIVND come from the germline V gene (reference sequence). The CDR3 is made up of 15 amino acids. Deletions cut 9 bases from V and 3 bases from J, with 21 bases between. The CDR3 nucleotides read TGTGCCAGCCAGTCCCAAGGACTGCCAAACTACGAGCAGTACTTC. Translating it yields CASQSQGLPNYEQYF.

Only a few counts were recorded for this clonotype. The rearrangement uses TRBV7-2 and TRBJ1-4; D may be TRBD1 (6 bases). The CDR3 extends over 15 amino acids. The germline CDR1 and CDR2 sequences are SGHTA and FQGNSA. V was clipped by 6 bases and J by 5 bases, with 16 bases between them. The CDR3 region is CASRPTGTLNEKLFF. CDR3 nucleotides: TGTGCCAGCAGACCCACCGGGACACTGAATGAAAAACTGTTTTTT.

The V gene is TRBV6-6, the J gene TRBJ2-5, with D possibly TRBD2 on 6 matching bases. CDR1 is MNHNY and CDR2 is SVGAGI in the germline V gene (reference sequence). Between the trimmed V and J ends, which lost 2 bases and 4 bases, there was a span of 8 bases. The CDR3 covers 13 residues. Here the CDR3 DNA reads TGTGCCAGCAGTTACGTGCGGGGAGAGACCCAGTACTTC. Translating it yields CASSYVRGETQYF.

This chain links TRBV27 with TRBJ1-2; 7 bases match TRBD1. The junction had 9 bases not matched to a gene; V was cut back by 4 bases and J by 4 bases. This CDR3 region has 15 residues. The germline gives CDR1 MNHEY, CDR2 SMNVEV (reference sequence). In nucleotides, the CDR3 is TGTGCCAGCAGTTCAGGACAGGCCCCGGGCTATGGCTACACCTTC. The encoded protein is CASSSGQAPGYGYTF.

This chain joins TRBV18 and TRBJ2-1; a weak D match, TRBD2 (6 bases). The CDR3 is 14 amino acids. CDR1 and CDR2 from the germline V gene are KGHSH and LQKENI. The V and J ends lost 5 bases and 5 bases respectively, with 13 bases between them. This CDR3 reads CASSRASANNEQFF. The CDR3 DNA follows: TGTGCCAGCTCAAGGGCTAGCGCGAACAATGAGCAGTTCTTC.

The chain joins TRBV7-2 to TRBJ2-7; D possibly corresponds to TRBD2 (6 bases). There are 16 residues in the CDR3. Germline loops: CDR1 SGHTA, CDR2 FQGNSA. V lost 2 bases, J lost 2 bases, and 16 bases lay in between. In DNA, the CDR3 is TGTGCCAGCAGCTTAATAGCGGTTTCAACTACCTACGAGCAGTACTTC. Translation: CASSLIAVSTTYEQYF.

This clonotype appeared many times. The chain has TRBV3-2 and TRBJ2-1; the D call of TRBD2 is as the table states it, not checked on the DNA. TRBV3-2 is tagged as a pseudogene. The CDR3 sequence is 22 residues long. The chain's CDR3 is CASSQHYLKEREFCPIHNEQFF. Written as DNA, the CDR3 is TGTGCCAGCAGCCAACACTACCTTAAGGAGCGGGAGTTTTGTCCCATCCACAATGAGCAGTTCTTC.

This rearrangement joins TRBV12-3 or TRBV12-4 to TRBJ1-1; possibly TRBD1 for D (5 bases). Trimming pared 5 bases from V and 3 bases from J, leaving 13 bases between. The CDR3 has 14 residues. CDR3 DNA: TGTGCCAGCAGTCCCCAGGGTGGGGACACTGAAGCTTTCTTT. This translates into CASSPQGGDTEAFF.

This clonotype has at least ten counts. The chain employs TRBV19 and TRBJ1-6; tentative D call: TRBD1 (5 bases). CDR1 LNHDA and CDR2 SQIVND come from the germline V gene (reference sequence). Trimming pared 6 bases from V and 7 bases from J, leaving 16 bases between. The CDR3 extends over 15 amino acids. The CDR3 sequence is CASSTFRDRNSPLHF. The CDR3, as DNA: TGTGCCAGTAGCACCTTCAGGGACCGAAATTCACCCCTCCACTTT.

This clonotype was seen only a few times. The genes are TRBV3-1 and TRBJ1-1; no clear D. Germline-derived CDR1 and CDR2 are LGHDT and YNNKEL (reference sequence). The V end lost 4 bases, the J end lost 5 bases, and 20 bases lay between the germline ends. The CDR3 spans 16 residues. The CDR3 DNA reads as TGTGCCAGCAGCCCGGGAGGTGGCAGTCGTATAACTGAAGCTTTCTTT. This translates into CASSPGGGSRITEAFF. Full variable domain (remainder filled in from reference TRBV3-1 and TRBJ1-1): DTAVSQTPKYLVTQMGNDKSIKCEQNLGHDTMYWYKQDSKKFLKIMFSYNNKELIINETVPNRFSPKSPDKAHLNLHINSLELGDSAVYFCASSPGGGSRITEAFFGQGTRLTVV.

V is TRBV10-3 and J is TRBJ1-1, with a possible D match to TRBD1 (6 bases). CDR3 length: 14 residues. The ends were cut back, 10 bases at V and 1 base at J, with 16 bases in the middle. Looked up from germline, CDR1 is ENHRY and CDR2 is SYGVKD. The CDR3 DNA follows: TGTGCCACCAAGACTAGGGGGGCGAACACTGAAGCTTTCTTT. Encoded protein: CATKTRGANTEAFF.

This clonotype was observed a handful of times. V and J are TRBV5-1 and TRBJ2-5, with 9 bases that match TRBD1. Germline V lookup: CDR1 SGHRS, CDR2 YFSETQ. This CDR3 is built from 15 residues. The junction had 10 bases not matched to a gene; V was cut back by 5 bases and J by 5 bases. CDR3 in amino acids: CASSEGTGGAETQYF. The CDR3 DNA follows: TGCGCCAGCAGTGAGGGAACAGGGGGCGCGGAGACCCAGTACTTC.

This clonotype showed up many times. The chain is built from TRBV5-5 and TRBJ2-7; D is ambiguous. V was cut by 1 base and J by 2 bases, with 10 bases left in between. Per germline, CDR1 SGHKS and CDR2 YYEKEE (reference sequence). The CDR3 has 14 amino acids. CDR3 bases: TGTGCCAGCAGCTTGCGTTGGTCGACCTACGAGCAGTACTTC. This sequence encodes CASSLRWSTYEQYF. The variable domain in full, with the rest retrieved from reference TRBV5-5 and TRBJ2-7, is DAGVTQSPTHLIKTRGQQVTLRCSPISGHKSVSWYQQVLGQGPQFIFQYYEKEERGRGNFPDRFSARQFPNYSSELNVNALLLGDSALYLCASSLRWSTYEQYFGPGTRLTVT.

This clonotype was seen a few times. The V and J genes are TRBV6-2 or TRBV6-3 and TRBJ2-1; 7 nucleotides match TRBD2. Per germline, CDR1 MNHEY and CDR2 SVGEGT. There are 15 residues in the CDR3. Trimming cost V 0 bases and J 9 bases; bases outside gene matches: 8. CDR3 region: CASSYSHYGEGEQFF. CDR3 sequence (DNA): TGTGCCAGCAGTTACTCCCATTATGGGGAGGGTGAGCAGTTCTTC.

This clonotype showed up just a few times. This chain joins TRBV7-2 and TRBJ2-6, with D uncertain. Trimming took off 8 bases at V and 2 bases at J, with 10 bases between the two ends. The CDR3 runs 14 residues. Germline lookup yields CDR1 SGHTA and CDR2 FQGNSA. CDR3 coding DNA: TGTGCCAGCGCCCTAGGTCCTGGGGCCAACGTCCTGACTTTC. It specifies CASALGPGANVLTF.

This clonotype was counted only a few times. The rearrangement links TRBV20-1 to TRBJ2-7; unclear D gene. V was pared by 1 base and J by 7 bases, with 14 bases between. The CDR3 has 13 residues. Germline-derived CDR1 and CDR2 are DFQATT and SNEGSKA (reference sequence). The CDR3 DNA reads TGCAGTGCTAGAGGTCAGCCCCCTGGGGAGCAGTACTTC. Translating it yields CSARGQPPGEQYF.

The V gene is TRBV11-1, the J gene TRBJ2-7; perhaps TRBD2 as D (5 bases). This CDR3 contains 17 residues. Per the germline V gene, CDR1 is SGHAT and CDR2 is FQDESV (reference sequence). The V end was cut by 2 bases, the J end by 0 bases, with 17 bases between. The CDR3 DNA sequence: TGTGCCAGCAGCTTAAGGGTCGATAGCGCCCGCTCCTACGAGCAGTACTTC. Translating it yields CASSLRVDSARSYEQYF.

This clonotype was picked up one time. The V call is TRBV30, the J call TRBJ1-1; D not resolved. Germline V lookup: CDR1 GTSNPN, CDR2 SVGIG (reference sequence). CDR3 length: 14 amino acids. Trimming removed 3 bases at V and 0 bases at J, with 11 bases between. The CDR3 DNA is TGTGCCTGGAGCGAGTACAGCATGAACACTGAAGCTTTCTTT. This gives the protein CAWSEYSMNTEAFF. The full variable domain, its missing parts supplied by reference TRBV30 and TRBJ1-1, is SQTIHQWPATLVQPVGSPLSLECTVEGTSNPNLYWYRQAAGRGLQLLFYSVGIGQISSEVPQNLSASRPQDRQFILSSKKLLLSDSGFYLCAWSEYSMNTEAFFGQGTRLTVV.

A few counts support this clonotype. The rearrangement uses TRBV5-1 and TRBJ2-1; a possible D gene is TRBD2 (6 bases). Looked up from germline, CDR1 is SGHRS and CDR2 is YFSETQ. Trimming cost V 7 bases and J 4 bases, with 27 bases left between them. The length of the CDR3 is 18 residues. CDR3 bases: TGCGCCAGCGGAATCCCAGCCGTACTAGCACTCGGATACAATGAGCAGTTCTTC. This encodes CASGIPAVLALGYNEQFF.